These 20 T cell receptor beta chains were all obtained from the same sample, sequenced in a study of T cells in narcolepsy. Assay: immunoSEQ multiplex PCR; the TCRdb copy retains only in-frame clones and omits some. The data hold over 15,000 clones, with 85% observed a single time. Sample: memory (CD45RA-) CD4+ T cells from blood. Receptors originate from a human donor in good health.

The V and J genes are TRBV19 and TRBJ1-5, with a possible D match to TRBD1 (6 bases). Per germline, CDR1 LNHDA and CDR2 SQIVND (reference sequence). V was shortened by 10 bases and J by 5 bases, with 24 bases between the two germline ends. This CDR3 has 16 residues. The CDR3 spells CATQPNTDRGYQPQHF. The CDR3 DNA sequence: TGTGCCACCCAACCAAATACGGACAGAGGTTATCAGCCCCAGCATTTT.

The chain employs TRBV30 and TRBJ2-7, with D maybe TRBD1 (6 bases). The V gene's germline CDR1 is GTSNPN and CDR2 SVGIG (reference sequence). Deletions cut 0 bases from V and 7 bases from J, with 28 bases between. This CDR3 region has 18 residues. DNA for the CDR3: TGTGCCTGGAGTGTACTGCTGCTGGCAGGGGCCCCCCCGGGGGAGCAGTACTTC. Its protein product is CAWSVLLLAGAPPGEQYF.

V is TRBV13 and J is TRBJ2-7, with 8 bases aligning to TRBD2. Trimming at V came to 6 bases and at J to 12 bases, leaving 16 bases not matched to a gene. Germline V gene sequence: CDR1 PRHDT, CDR2 FYEKMQ (reference sequence). The CDR3 contains 14 residues. This CDR3 reads CASRPVGGEQRLYF. The CDR3 region has the DNA TGTGCCAGCAGACCCGTCGGGGGGGAGCAGCGTCTGTACTTC.

This clone was observed a handful of times. The chain combines TRBV2 with TRBJ2-1; 11 nucleotides line up with TRBD1. Germline trimming cut 8 bases from V and 10 bases from J; bases unmatched to any gene: 10. The germline CDR1 and CDR2 sequences are SNHLY and FYNNEI. This CDR3 has 14 amino acids. The CDR3 region is CASSPDRGPLEQFF. The CDR3 bases are TGTGCCAGCTCCCCGGACAGGGGGCCCCTCGAGCAGTTCTTC.

V and J are TRBV2 and TRBJ2-2; D gene unclear. This CDR3 region has 13 residues. Looked up from germline, CDR1 is SNHLY and CDR2 is FYNNEI. Trimming removed 4 bases at V and 1 base at J, with 4 bases between. CDR3 residues: CASSAGNTGELFF. CDR3 DNA sequence: TGTGCCAGCAGTGCTGGGAACACCGGGGAGCTGTTTTTT.

This rearrangement joins TRBV6-1 to TRBJ1-1, with 8 bases lining up with TRBD1. V gave up 0 bases and J gave up 4 bases; unmatched junction bases: 4. Germline V gene lookup returns CDR1 MNHNS and CDR2 SASEGT. CDR3 length equals 15 residues. The CDR3 sequence is CASSEAGTGVTEAFF. The DNA for the CDR3 is TGTGCCAGCAGTGAAGCCGGGACAGGAGTCACTGAAGCTTTCTTT.

V gene TRBV5-1 combines with J gene TRBJ2-3, with D possibly matching TRBD1 (7 bases). Germline values: CDR1 SGHRS, CDR2 YFSETQ. With 4 bases removed from V and 1 base from J, the gap between germline ends came to 13 bases. The CDR3 totals 15 residues. CDR3 in DNA: TGCGCCAGCAGCCTCAGGGGGGTTGGCACAGATACGCAGTATTTT. Translating gives CASSLRGVGTDTQYF.

This clone appeared once. The gene calls are TRBV5-1 and TRBJ2-5; either TRBD1 or TRBD2 may supply D (5 bases each). TRBJ2-7 matches the DNA end more closely, so the J call is doubtful. The CDR3 is 12 residues long. CDR1 and CDR2 (germline): SGHRS, YFSETQ. The CDR3 DNA sequence: TGCGCCAGCAGGCAGGGAGCCTACGAGCAGTACTTC. Its protein is CASRQGAYEQYF.

A few counts support this clone. V and J are TRBV7-7 and TRBJ1-2; 7 nucleotides match TRBD1. CDR3 length: 14 residues. CDR1 and CDR2 (germline): SSHAT, FNYEAQ (reference sequence). Trimming cost V 3 bases and J 6 bases; bases outside gene matches: 7. The CDR3 DNA sequence: TGTGCCAGCAGCTTCGGCCAGACAGGGAATGGCTACACCTTC. Translating it yields CASSFGQTGNGYTF. Together with reference TRBV7-7 and TRBJ1-2, the CDR3 gives the full variable domain: GAGVSQSPRYKVTKRGQDVTLRCDPISSHATLYWYQQALGQGPEFLTYFNYEAQPDKSGLPSDRFSAERPEGSISTLTIQRTEQRDSAMYRCASSFGQTGNGYTFGSGTRLTVV.

This clone is a singleton in its sample. The rearrangement joins TRBV27 to TRBJ2-5, with 13 bases identical to TRBD2. Germline V gene data show CDR1 as MNHEY and CDR2 as SMNVEV (reference sequence). After removal of 6 bases from V and 5 bases from J, the junction contained 9 bases not matched to a gene. The CDR3 has 16 residues. CDR3 protein: CASRLLLAGGEETQYF. CDR3 sequence (DNA): TGTGCCAGCAGGCTCCTACTAGCGGGAGGGGAGGAGACCCAGTACTTC.

The chain combines TRBV2 with TRBJ1-5, with D unresolved. CDR3 length: 14 amino acids. Germline loops: CDR1 SNHLY, CDR2 FYNNEI. The ends were cut back, 5 bases at V and 5 bases at J, with 13 bases in the middle. In DNA form, the CDR3 reads TGTGCCAGCAGTAAGTCGAAGAGCCATCAGCCCCAGCATTTT. This translates into CASSKSKSHQPQHF.

The rearrangement uses TRBV6-4 and TRBJ2-2; D gene unclear. Germline values: CDR1 MRHNA, CDR2 SNTAGT. This CDR3 comprises 14 residues. V was trimmed by 7 bases and J by 0 bases, leaving 9 bases between them. This chain's CDR3 is CASKPDTNTGELFF. For the CDR3, the DNA is TGTGCCAGCAAGCCAGATACGAACACCGGGGAGCTGTTTTTT.

The chain combines TRBV5-1 with TRBJ2-7, with TRBD2 matching over 10 bases. V was clipped by 4 bases and J by 6 bases; unmatched bases: 19. Germline V gene sequence: CDR1 SGHRS, CDR2 YFSETQ. The CDR3 extends over 18 amino acids. CDR3 amino acids: CASSPPERLAGISPEQYF. For the CDR3, the DNA is TGCGCCAGCAGCCCACCAGAGAGACTAGCGGGTATCAGTCCCGAGCAGTACTTC.

The V call is TRBV6-1, the J call TRBJ2-5; D uncertain. Trimming cost V 5 bases and J 1 base, with 11 bases left between them. The CDR3 has 14 amino acids. CDR1 is MNHNS and CDR2 is SASEGT in the germline V gene. The CDR3 DNA reads TGTGCCAGCAGTCCGCCGGGCAGCCAAGAGACCCAGTACTTC. Protein: CASSPPGSQETQYF.

CDR3 sequence: CASGLVLRTGDTGELFF. DNA of the CDR3: TGTGCTAGTGGTTTGGTATTGAGGACAGGCGACACCGGGGAGCTGTTTTTT. The chain joins TRBV12-5 to TRBJ2-2, with 7 bases aligning to TRBD1. The germline gives CDR1 LGHNT, CDR2 FRNRAP. Trimming cost V 0 bases and J 3 bases; bases outside gene matches: 7. The CDR3 is 17 residues long.

CDR3 amino acids: CASSPRLALTDTQYF. CDR3 coding DNA: TGTGCCAGCAGCCCCCGACTAGCCCTCACAGATACGCAGTATTTT. The rearrangement joins TRBV9 to TRBJ2-3, with TRBD2 matching 7 bases. V dropped 4 bases and J dropped 2; count of bases not matched to a gene: 7. Germline V CDR1 and CDR2: SGDLS, YYNGEE. The CDR3 length is 15 residues.

The chain combines TRBV9 with TRBJ1-6, with 10 bases matching TRBD1. Per germline, CDR1 SGDLS and CDR2 YYNGEE. The CDR3 is made up of 16 amino acids. The trim removed 3 bases at V and 7 bases at J, leaving 7 bases unmatched. The CDR3 bases are TGTGCCAGCAGCGCCAGCCAGGACAGGGGGAATTCACCCCTCCACTTT. Translation: CASSASQDRGNSPLHF.

This sequence joins TRBV4-2 and TRBJ1-4, with 10 bases that match TRBD1. The CDR3 length is 15 residues. The germline CDR1 and CDR2 sequences are LGHNA and YNFKEQ. With V trimmed by 1 base and J by 7 bases, 3 bases remained unmatched. The CDR3: CASSQGDRGSEKLFF. The CDR3 bases are TGTGCCAGCAGCCAAGGGGACAGGGGAAGTGAAAAACTGTTTTTT.

V and J are TRBV30 and TRBJ1-2; 10 bases match TRBD1. V dropped 1 base and J dropped 3; count of bases not matched to a gene: 14. The CDR3 totals 18 residues. CDR1 GTSNPN and CDR2 SVGIG come from the germline V gene (reference sequence). Here the CDR3 reads CAWSDGTGDWLGDYGYTF. DNA for the CDR3: TGTGCCTGGAGTGATGGGACAGGGGACTGGCTGGGAGACTATGGCTACACCTTC.

The chain is built from TRBV29-1 and TRBJ1-2, with D maybe TRBD1 (6 bases). This CDR3 has 11 amino acids. V was cut by 6 bases and J by 3 bases, with 8 bases left in between. CDR1 and CDR2 (germline): SQVTM, ANQGSEA. CDR3: CSVAGDYGYTF. As DNA, the CDR3 is TGCAGCGTCGCAGGGGACTATGGCTACACCTTC.